This TCR beta chain was sequenced during a study of vaccination effects on CD4 cells after COVID-19. Of note for this clone: Its antigen is unknown.

V shed 6 bases and J shed 5 bases, with 11 bases lying between them. Germline CDR1 and CDR2: LNHDA and SQIVND (reference sequence). The CDR3 length is 14 residues. Sequencing used immunoSEQ multiplex PCR; TCRdb keeps in-frame clones, though not all of them. Counted here are about 34,000 clones, around three quarters occurring once; the ten biggest clones make up around 25%. Antigen-specific CD4+ T cells were first expanded with viral peptide pools by the ViraFEST assay and only then sequenced. Following a roughly eleven-day culture, CD4+ T cells were purified. The healthy vaccine recipients, who had no prior SARS-CoV-2 infection, showed negative nucleocapsid antibodies.

The V call is TRBV19, the J call TRBJ1-6; tentative D call: TRBD1 (6 bases). This TCR was sampled from a human donor who received a COVID-19 vaccine. The specimen comprised CD4+ T cells from PBMCs cultured with HCoV-OC43 spike peptides, sampled before COVID-19 vaccination. As to subset: HCoV-OC43 spike overlapping peptide pool stimulation. The CDR3 here is CASSVRGDNSPLHF. CDR3 sequence (DNA): TGTGCCAGTAGCGTCAGGGGAGATAATTCACCCCTCCACTTT.